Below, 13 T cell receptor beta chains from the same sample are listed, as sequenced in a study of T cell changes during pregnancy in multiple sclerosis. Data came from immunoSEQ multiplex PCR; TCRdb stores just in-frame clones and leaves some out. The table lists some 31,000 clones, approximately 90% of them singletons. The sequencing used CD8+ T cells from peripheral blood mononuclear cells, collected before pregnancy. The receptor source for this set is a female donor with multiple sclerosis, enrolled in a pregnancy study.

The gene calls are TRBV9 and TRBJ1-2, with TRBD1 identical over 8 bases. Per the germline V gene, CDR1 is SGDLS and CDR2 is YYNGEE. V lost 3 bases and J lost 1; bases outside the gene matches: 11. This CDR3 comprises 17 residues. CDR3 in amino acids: CASSERTGRNSNYGYTF. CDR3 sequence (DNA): TGTGCCAGCAGCGAGCGGACAGGGCGCAATAGTAACTATGGCTACACCTTC.

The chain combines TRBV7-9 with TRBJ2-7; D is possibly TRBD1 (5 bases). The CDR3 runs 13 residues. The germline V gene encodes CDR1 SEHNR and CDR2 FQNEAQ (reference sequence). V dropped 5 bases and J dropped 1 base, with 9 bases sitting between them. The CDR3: CASSPTESYEQYF. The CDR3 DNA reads TGTGCCAGCAGCCCGACAGAATCCTACGAGCAGTACTTC.

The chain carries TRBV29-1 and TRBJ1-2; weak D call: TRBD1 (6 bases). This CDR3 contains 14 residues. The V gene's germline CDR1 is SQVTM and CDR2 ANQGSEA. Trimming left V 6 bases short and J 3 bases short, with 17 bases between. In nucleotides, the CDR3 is TGCAGCGTGGTTAACTGGGCAGGGGACTATGGCTACACCTTC. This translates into CSVVNWAGDYGYTF.

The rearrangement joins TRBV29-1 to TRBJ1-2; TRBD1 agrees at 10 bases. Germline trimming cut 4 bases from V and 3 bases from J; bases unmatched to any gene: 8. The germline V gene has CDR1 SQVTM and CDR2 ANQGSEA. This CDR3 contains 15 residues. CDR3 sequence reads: CSVGTGGSGDYGYTF. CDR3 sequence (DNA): TGCAGCGTTGGGACAGGGGGTTCCGGGGACTATGGCTACACCTTC.

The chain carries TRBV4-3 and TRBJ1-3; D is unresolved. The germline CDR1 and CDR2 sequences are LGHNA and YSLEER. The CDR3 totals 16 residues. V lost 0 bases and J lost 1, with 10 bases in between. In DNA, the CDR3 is TGCGCCAGCAGCCAAGATGGTGGAGGGTCTGGAAACACCATATATTTT. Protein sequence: CASSQDGGGSGNTIYF.

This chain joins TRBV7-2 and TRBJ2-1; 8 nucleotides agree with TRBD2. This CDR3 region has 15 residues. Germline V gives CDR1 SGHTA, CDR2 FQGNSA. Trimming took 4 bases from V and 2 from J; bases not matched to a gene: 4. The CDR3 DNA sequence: TGTGCCAGCAGCTCCGGGAGGGTCGCCTACAATGAGCAGTTCTTC. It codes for CASSSGRVAYNEQFF.

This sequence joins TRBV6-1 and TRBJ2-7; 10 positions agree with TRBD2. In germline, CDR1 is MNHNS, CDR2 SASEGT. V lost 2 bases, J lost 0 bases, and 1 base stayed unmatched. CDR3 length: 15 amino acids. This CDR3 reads CASSERTSGSYEQYF. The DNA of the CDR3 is TGTGCCAGCAGTGAACGGACTAGCGGCTCCTACGAGCAGTACTTC.

The CDR3 loop is CASTPTGTYYNEQFF. In DNA, the CDR3 is TGTGCCAGCACTCCTACCGGGACTTACTACAATGAGCAGTTCTTC. The J gene is TRBJ2-1, the V gene TRBV28; D perhaps matches TRBD2 (6 bases). The CDR3 spans 15 residues. Between the trimmed V and J ends, which lost 7 bases and 3 bases, there was a span of 16 bases. Per the germline V gene, CDR1 is MDHEN and CDR2 is SYDVKM.

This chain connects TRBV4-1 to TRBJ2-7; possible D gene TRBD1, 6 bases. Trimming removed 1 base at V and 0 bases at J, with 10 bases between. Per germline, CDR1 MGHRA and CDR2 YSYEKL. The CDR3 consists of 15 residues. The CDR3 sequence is CASSQGRGSSYEQYF. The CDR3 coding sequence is TGCGCCAGCAGCCAAGGTAGGGGGAGCTCCTACGAGCAGTACTTC.

The CDR3 spells CASSQERDSAIYEQYF. Here the CDR3 DNA reads TGCGCCAGCAGCCAAGAGCGGGACAGCGCTATCTACGAGCAGTACTTC. J is TRBJ2-7 and V is TRBV4-3, with D tentatively TRBD1 (7 bases). The CDR3 is 16 residues long. The germline gives CDR1 LGHNA, CDR2 YSLEER. Trimming pared 0 bases from V and 3 bases from J, leaving 15 bases between.

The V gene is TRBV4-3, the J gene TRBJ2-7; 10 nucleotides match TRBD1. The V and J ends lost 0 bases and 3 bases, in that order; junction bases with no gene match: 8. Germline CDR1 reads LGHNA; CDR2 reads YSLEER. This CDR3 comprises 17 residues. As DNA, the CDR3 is TGCGCCAGCAGCCAAGAGGGCCTGACAGGGGGCGACTACGAGCAGTACTTC. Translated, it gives CASSQEGLTGGDYEQYF.

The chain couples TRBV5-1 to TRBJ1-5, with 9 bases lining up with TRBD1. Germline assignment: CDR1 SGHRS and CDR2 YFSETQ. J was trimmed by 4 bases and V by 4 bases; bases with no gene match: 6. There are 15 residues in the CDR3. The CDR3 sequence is CASSTGTGINQPQHF. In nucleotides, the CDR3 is TGCGCCAGCAGCACCGGGACAGGGATTAATCAGCCCCAGCATTTT.

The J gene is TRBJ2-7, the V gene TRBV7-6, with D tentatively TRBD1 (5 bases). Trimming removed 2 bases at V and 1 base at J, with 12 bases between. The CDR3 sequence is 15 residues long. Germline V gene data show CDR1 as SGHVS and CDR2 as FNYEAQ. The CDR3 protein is CASSLREGDSYEQYF. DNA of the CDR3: TGTGCCAGCAGCTTAAGGGAAGGGGATTCCTACGAGCAGTACTTC.